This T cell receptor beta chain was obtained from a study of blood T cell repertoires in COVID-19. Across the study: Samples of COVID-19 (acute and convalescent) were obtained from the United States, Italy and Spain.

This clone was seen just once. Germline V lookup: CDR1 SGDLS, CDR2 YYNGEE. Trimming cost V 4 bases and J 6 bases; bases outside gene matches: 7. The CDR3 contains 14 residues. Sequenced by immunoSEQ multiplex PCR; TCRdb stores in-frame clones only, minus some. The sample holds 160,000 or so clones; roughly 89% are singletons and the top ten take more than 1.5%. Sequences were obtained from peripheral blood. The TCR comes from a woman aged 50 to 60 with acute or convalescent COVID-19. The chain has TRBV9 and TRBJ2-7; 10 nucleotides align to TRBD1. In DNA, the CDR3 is TGTGCCAGCAGCTTTGGGACAGGGGACGGCGAGCAGTACTTC. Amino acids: CASSFGTGDGEQYF.